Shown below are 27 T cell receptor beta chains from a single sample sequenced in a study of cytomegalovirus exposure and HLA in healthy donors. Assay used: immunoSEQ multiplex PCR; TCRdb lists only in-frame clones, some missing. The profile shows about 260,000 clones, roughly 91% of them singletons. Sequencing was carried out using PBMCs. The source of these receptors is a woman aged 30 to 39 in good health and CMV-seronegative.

The CDR3 here is CASHTGQGGEKLFF. DNA for the CDR3: TGTGCCTCTCACACGGGACAGGGGGGCGAAAAACTGTTTTTT. The V gene is TRBV15, the J gene TRBJ1-4; TRBD1 matches 11 bases. J gave up 8 bases and V 11 bases, and 10 bases lay outside the gene matches. CDR1 is LNHNV and CDR2 is YYDKDF in the germline V gene (reference sequence). This CDR3 is built from 14 residues.

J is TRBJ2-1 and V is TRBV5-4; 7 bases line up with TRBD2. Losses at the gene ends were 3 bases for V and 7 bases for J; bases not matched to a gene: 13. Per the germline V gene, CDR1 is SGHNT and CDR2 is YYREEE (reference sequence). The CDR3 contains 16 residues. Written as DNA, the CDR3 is TGTGCCAGCAGCTCCCGGTTGGCGGGAGAACTGAATGAGCAGTTCTTC. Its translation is CASSSRLAGELNEQFF.

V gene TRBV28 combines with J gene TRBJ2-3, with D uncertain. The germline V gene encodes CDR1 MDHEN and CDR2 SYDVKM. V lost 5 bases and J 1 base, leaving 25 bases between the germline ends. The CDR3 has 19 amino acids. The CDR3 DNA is TGTGCCAGCAGTCTCACTCCGGCTCCTTTTAGTTCTGGCACAGATACGCAGTATTTT. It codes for CASSLTPAPFSSGTDTQYF.

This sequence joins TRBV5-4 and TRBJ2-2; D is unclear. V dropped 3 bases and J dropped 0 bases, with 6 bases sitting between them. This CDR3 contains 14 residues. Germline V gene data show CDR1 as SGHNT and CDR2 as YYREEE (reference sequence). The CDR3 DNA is TGTGCCAGCAGCTACGAATCGAACACCGGGGAGCTGTTTTTT. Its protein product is CASSYESNTGELFF.

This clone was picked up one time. The CDR3 here is CASTVGAGTNQETQYF. CDR3 DNA: TGTGCCAGTACCGTGGGGGCAGGGACAAACCAAGAGACCCAGTACTTC. The chain uses TRBV19 and TRBJ2-5; a possible D gene is TRBD1 (6 bases). Between the trimmed V and J ends, which lost 7 bases and 0 bases, there was a span of 18 bases. Looked up from germline, CDR1 is LNHDA and CDR2 is SQIVND (reference sequence). The CDR3 is 16 amino acids.

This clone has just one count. CDR3 loop: CASRPGGSETQYF. The DNA for the CDR3 is TGTGCCAGCAGGCCTGGGGGCTCAGAGACCCAGTACTTC. The genes are TRBV28 and TRBJ2-5, with D possibly matching TRBD1 (6 bases). Germline V gene data show CDR1 as MDHEN and CDR2 as SYDVKM. The V gene lost 6 bases and the J gene lost 4 bases, with 12 bases spanning the gap. CDR3 length: 13 amino acids.

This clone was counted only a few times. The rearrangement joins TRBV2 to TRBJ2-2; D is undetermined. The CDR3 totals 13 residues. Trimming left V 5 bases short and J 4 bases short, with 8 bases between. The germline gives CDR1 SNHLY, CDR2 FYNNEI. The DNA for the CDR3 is TGTGCCAGCAGTCAAACAGCCACCGGGGAGCTGTTTTTT. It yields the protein CASSQTATGELFF.

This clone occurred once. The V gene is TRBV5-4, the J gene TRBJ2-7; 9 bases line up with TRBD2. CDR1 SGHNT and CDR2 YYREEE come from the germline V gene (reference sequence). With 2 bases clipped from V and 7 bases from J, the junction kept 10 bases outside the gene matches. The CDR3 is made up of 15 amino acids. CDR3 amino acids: CASSFAGGPRLEQYF. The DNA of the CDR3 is TGTGCCAGCAGCTTCGCGGGAGGGCCAAGGTTAGAGCAGTACTTC.

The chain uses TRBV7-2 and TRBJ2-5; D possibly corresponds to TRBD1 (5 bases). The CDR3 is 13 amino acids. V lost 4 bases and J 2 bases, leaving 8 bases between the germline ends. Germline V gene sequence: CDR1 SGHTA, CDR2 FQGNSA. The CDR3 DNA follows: TGTGCCAGCAGCTCGGACATTCAAGAGACCCAGTACTTC. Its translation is CASSSDIQETQYF.

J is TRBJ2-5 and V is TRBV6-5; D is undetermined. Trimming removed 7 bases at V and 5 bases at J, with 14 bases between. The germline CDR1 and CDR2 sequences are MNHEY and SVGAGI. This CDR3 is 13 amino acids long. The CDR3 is CASKASGRETQYF. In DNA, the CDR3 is TGTGCCAGCAAGGCCAGTGGTAGGGAGACCCAGTACTTC.

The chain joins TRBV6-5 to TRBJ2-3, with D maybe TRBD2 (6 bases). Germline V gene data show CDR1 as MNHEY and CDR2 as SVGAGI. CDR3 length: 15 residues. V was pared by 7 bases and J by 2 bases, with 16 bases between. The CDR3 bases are TGTGCCAGCAAGTCCGGGGCGGGGTTCACAGATACGCAGTATTTT. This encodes CASKSGAGFTDTQYF.

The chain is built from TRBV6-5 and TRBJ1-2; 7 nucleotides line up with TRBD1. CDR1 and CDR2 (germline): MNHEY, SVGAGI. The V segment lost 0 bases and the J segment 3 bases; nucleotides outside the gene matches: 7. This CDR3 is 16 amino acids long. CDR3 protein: CASSYSDRIGDYGYTF. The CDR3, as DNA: TGTGCCAGCAGTTACTCGGACAGGATAGGGGACTATGGCTACACCTTC.

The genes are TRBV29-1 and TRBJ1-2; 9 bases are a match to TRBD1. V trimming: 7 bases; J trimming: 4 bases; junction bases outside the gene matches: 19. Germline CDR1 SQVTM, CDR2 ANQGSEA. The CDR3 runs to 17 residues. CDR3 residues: CSAAGTGTDTILYGYTF. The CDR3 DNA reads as TGCAGCGCAGCCGGGACAGGGACCGACACCATACTCTATGGCTACACCTTC.

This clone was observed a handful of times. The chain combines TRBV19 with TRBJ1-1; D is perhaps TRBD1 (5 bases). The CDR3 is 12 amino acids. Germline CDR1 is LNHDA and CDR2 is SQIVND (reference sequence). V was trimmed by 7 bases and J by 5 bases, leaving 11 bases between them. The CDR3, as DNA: TGTGCCAGTAAGAGGGGAGCTACTGAAGCTTTCTTT. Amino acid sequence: CASKRGATEAFF. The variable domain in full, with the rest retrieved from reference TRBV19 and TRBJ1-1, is DGGITQSPKYLFRKEGQNVTLSCEQNLNHDAMYWYRQDPGQGLRLIYYSQIVNDFQKGDIAEGYSVSREKKESFPLTVTSAQKNPTAFYLCASKRGATEAFFGQGTRLTVV.

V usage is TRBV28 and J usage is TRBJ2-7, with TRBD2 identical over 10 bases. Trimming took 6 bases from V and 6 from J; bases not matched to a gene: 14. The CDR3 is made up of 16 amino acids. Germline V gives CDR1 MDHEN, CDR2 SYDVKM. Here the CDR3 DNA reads TGTGCCAGCAGACCACTTACTAGCGGGGTCCTTCGCGAGCAGTACTTC. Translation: CASRPLTSGVLREQYF.

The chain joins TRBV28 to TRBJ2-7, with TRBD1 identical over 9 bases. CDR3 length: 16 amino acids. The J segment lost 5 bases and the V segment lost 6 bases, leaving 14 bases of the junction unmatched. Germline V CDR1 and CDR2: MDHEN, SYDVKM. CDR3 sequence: CASSPGTGIGRDEQYF. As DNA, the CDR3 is TGTGCCAGCAGCCCCGGGACAGGGATTGGGCGCGACGAGCAGTACTTC.

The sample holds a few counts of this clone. CDR3 residues: CASSPEYTAKETQYF. CDR3 in DNA: TGTGCCAGCTCACCGGAATACACGGCTAAAGAGACCCAGTACTTC. The chain couples TRBV18 to TRBJ2-5, with no clear D. The CDR3 length is 15 residues. V lost 3 bases and J 3 bases, leaving 14 bases between the germline ends. Germline V CDR1 and CDR2: KGHSH, LQKENI.

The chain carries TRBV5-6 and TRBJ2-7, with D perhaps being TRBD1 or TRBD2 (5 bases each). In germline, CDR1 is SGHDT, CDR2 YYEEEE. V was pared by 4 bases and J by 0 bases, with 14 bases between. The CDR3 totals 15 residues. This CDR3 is CASSAWDGPSYEQYF. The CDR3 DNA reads TGTGCCAGCAGCGCGTGGGACGGACCCTCCTACGAGCAGTACTTC. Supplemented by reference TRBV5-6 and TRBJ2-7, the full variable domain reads DAGVTQSPTHLIKTRGQQVTLRCSPKSGHDTVSWYQQALGQGPQFIFQYYEEEERQRGNFPDRFSGHQFPNYSSELNVNALLLGDSALYLCASSAWDGPSYEQYFGPGTRLTVT.

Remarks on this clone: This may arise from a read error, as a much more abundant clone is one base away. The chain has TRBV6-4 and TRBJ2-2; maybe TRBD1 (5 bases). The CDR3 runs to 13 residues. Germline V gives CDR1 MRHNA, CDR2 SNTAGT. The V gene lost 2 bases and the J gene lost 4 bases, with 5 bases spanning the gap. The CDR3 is CASSDRGTGELFF. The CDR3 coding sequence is TGTGCCAGCAGTGACAGGGGCACCGGGGAGCTGTTTTTT.

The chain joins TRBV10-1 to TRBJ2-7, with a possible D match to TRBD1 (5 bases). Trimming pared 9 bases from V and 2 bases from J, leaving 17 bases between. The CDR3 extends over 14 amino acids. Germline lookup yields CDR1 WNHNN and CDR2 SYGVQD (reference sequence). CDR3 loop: CASNQVRQPYEQYF. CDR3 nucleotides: TGCGCCAGTAACCAGGTGAGACAGCCCTACGAGCAGTACTTC.

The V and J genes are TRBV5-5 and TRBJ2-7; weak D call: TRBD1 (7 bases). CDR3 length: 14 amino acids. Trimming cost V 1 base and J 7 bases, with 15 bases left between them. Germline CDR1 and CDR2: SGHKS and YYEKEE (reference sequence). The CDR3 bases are TGTGCCAGCAGCTTGTCCCGCAGGGGGGATGAGCAGTACTTC. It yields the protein CASSLSRRGDEQYF.

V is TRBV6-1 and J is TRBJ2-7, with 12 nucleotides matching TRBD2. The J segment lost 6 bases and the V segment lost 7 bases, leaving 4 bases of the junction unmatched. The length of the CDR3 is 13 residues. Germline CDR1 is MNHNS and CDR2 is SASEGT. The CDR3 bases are TGTGCCAGCACTGGACTAGCGGGAAGCGAGCAGTACTTC. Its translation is CASTGLAGSEQYF.

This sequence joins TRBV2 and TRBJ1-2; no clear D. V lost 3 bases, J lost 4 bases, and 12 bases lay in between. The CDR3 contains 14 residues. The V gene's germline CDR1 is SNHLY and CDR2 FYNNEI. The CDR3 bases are TGTGCCAGCAGTGACGGGCCCCACCCCTATGGCTACACCTTC. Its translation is CASSDGPHPYGYTF.

As DNA, the CDR3 is TGTGCCACCATCAGGGGTACACCCTATGGCTACACCTTC. It encodes CATIRGTPYGYTF. The chain uses TRBV7-2 and TRBJ1-2, with D perhaps TRBD1 (6 bases). This CDR3 spans 13 amino acids. Between the trimmed V and J ends, which lost 10 bases and 4 bases, there was a span of 16 bases. CDR1 SGHTA and CDR2 FQGNSA come from the germline V gene.

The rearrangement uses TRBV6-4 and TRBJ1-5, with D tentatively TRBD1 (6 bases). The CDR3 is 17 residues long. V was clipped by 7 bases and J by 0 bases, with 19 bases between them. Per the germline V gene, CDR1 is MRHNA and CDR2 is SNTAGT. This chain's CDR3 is CASNSPRGYYSNQPQHF. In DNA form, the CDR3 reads TGTGCCAGCAACTCTCCGAGGGGGTACTATAGCAATCAGCCCCAGCATTTT.

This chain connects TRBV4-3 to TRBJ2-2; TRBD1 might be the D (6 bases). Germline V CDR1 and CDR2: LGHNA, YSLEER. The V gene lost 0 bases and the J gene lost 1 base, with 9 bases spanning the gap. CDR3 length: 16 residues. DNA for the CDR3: TGCGCCAGCAGCCAAGACCCAGGGGTGAACACCGGGGAGCTGTTTTTT. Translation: CASSQDPGVNTGELFF.

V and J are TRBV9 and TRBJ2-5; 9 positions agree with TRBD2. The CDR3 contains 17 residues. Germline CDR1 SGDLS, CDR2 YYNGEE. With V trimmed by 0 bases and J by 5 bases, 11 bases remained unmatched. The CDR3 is CASSVDVAGAMKETQYF. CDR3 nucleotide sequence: TGTGCCAGCAGCGTAGATGTAGCGGGAGCGATGAAGGAGACCCAGTACTTC.